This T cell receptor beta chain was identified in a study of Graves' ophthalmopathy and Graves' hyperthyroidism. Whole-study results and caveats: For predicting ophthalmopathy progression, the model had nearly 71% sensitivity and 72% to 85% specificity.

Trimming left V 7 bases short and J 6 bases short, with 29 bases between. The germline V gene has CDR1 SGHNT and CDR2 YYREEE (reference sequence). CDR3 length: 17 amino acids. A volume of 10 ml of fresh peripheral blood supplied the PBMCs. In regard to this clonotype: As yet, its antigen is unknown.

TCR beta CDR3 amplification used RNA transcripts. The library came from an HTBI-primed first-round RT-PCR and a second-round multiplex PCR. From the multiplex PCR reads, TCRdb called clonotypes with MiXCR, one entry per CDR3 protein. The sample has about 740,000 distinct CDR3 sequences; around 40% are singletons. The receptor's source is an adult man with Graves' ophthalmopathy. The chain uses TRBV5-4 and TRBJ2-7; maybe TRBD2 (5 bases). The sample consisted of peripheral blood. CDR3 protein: CASRSRKADGATSEQYF. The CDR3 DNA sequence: TGTGCCAGCCGCTCCCGGAAAGCGGACGGCGCTACCTCCGAGCAGTACTTC.